Listed here is a single T cell receptor (beta chain). Its antigen is unknown. It has no much larger one-base neighbor in the sample; base qualities were not kept. The time point tag for this specimen amounts to: week 5, during vaccination. Every vaccine dose consisted of 300 ug of a 20-mer mutant IDH1 peptide in Montanide, administered subcutaneously together with topical imiquimod. The donors had newly diagnosed IDH1-mutant astrocytomas of WHO grade 3 or 4 that showed loss of nuclear ATRX. The samples were drawn from NOA16, a multicentre, single-arm, open-label phase I trial in Germany that tested a mutant IDH1 peptide vaccine in humans for the first time. Genomic DNA for TCRB sequencing was isolated from EDTA blood with the DNeasy Blood and Tissue Kit. Library construction relied on the immunoSEQ multiplex PCR assay. Rearranged TCR beta chain sequences were amplified using the hsTCRB Kit according to the manufacturer's protocol. An Illumina MiSeq was used to sequence the TCRB libraries. As for how the authors treated the data: Demultiplexing, trimming and gene mapping were performed with the kit vendor's proprietary platform. The source is immuneACCESS, and TCRdb retained only in-frame sequences with V and J called. Part of the clones is not carried over; for the studies checked, unresolved V genes explain less than half of this, and the remainder is unexplained. V, J and clone size were drawn from that table, and D and trimming were deduced from the DNA. The sample contains 70,000 to 90,000 clones, roughly 90% of them found a single time. About 0.6% of the sample goes to the ten largest clones.

Germline trimming: 1 base from V, 6 bases from J; junction bases outside gene matches: 15. The germline V gene supplies CDR1 ENHRY and CDR2 SYGVKD. Counted from cysteine to phenylalanine, this CDR3 has 18 amino acids. The only DNA kept is the CDR3, 54 bases in frame from the first base. The sample originates from a study of a mutant IDH1 vaccine in newly diagnosed glioma (TCRdb year 2021). For context, the study as a whole: Patients were given eight vaccinations, in weeks 1, 3, 5, 7, 11, 15, 19 and 23, which matched visits V03 through V10. In the chemotherapy-containing groups, vaccination started alongside temozolomide cycles, whereas in patients who had radiotherapy alone it started 4-6 weeks after radiotherapy. The approximately 32 treated patients were roughly 62% male and 37.5% female, with a mean age of roughly 40 years. Before enrollment, most patients had been given radiochemotherapy with temozolomide as standard therapy, while the rest had received either radiotherapy alone or temozolomide alone. Peripheral blood samples were drawn at six visits, namely V03 (baseline), V05, V07, V10, V12 and V13. Longitudinal TCRB deep sequencing was done for 20 to 25 treated patients, wherever samples were available for exploratory analyses.

What the authors observed across the whole study: The authors stated that sample limitations prevented analyses of patient blood samples from being reproduced. Availability determined which PBMC samples were chosen for TCRB deep sequencing. Immune responses induced by the vaccine were seen in 90% to 95% of patients across multiple MHC alleles. Changes in the top peripheral T cell clonotypes picked up by TCRB sequencing did not appear to be linked to pseudoprogression.

The origin of this receptor is a woman between 50 and 59 years old with glioma. Sequencing was performed on PBMCs, taken from a glioma patient whose treatment included an IDH1 peptide vaccine. The sequence joins TRBV10-3 to TRBJ1-2; 9 nucleotides in the junction match TRBD1. The CDR3 region reads CAISELIDIGQGIDGYTF. The base sequence is TGTGCCATCAGTGAGTTAATAGATATAGGACAGGGGATAGATGGCTACACCTTC.